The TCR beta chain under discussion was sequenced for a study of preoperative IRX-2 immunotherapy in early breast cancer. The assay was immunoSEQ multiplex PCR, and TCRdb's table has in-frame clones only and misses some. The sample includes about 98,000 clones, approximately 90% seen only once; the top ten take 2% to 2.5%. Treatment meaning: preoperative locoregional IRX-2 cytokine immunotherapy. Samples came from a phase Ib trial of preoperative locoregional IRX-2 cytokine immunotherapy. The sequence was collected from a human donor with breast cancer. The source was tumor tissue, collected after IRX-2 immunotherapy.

As DNA, the CDR3 is TGTGCCAGTAGTATACGGCAGGGATTACAGCCCCAGCATTTT. This sequence encodes CASSIRQGLQPQHF. The chain couples TRBV19 to TRBJ1-5, with TRBD1 as a possible D gene (5 bases). The CDR3 runs to 14 residues. The ends were cut back, 2 bases at V and 7 bases at J, with 12 bases in the middle. Germline V CDR1 and CDR2: LNHDA, SQIVND (reference sequence).